The 18 T cell receptor beta chains below all came from one sample that was sequenced in a study of PD-L1 blockade in urothelial cancer. As for time point: peripheral blood 6 weeks after treatment start. Sequenced by immunoSEQ multiplex PCR; TCRdb stores in-frame clones only, minus some. The sample lists about 40,000 clones; approximately 84% were seen once. Here the sequenced sample was PBMCs, taken around atezolizumab (anti-PD-L1) treatment. Receptor source: a man aged 40-50 years with urothelial cancer.

The chain uses TRBV2 and TRBJ2-7, with D perhaps TRBD1 (6 bases). CDR3 length equals 15 residues. The V end lost 4 bases, the J end lost 4 bases, and 17 bases lay between the germline ends. The germline V gene has CDR1 SNHLY and CDR2 FYNNEI. CDR3 loop: CASSGWRQASYEQYF. The CDR3 DNA reads as TGTGCCAGCAGTGGTTGGAGACAGGCTAGTTACGAGCAGTACTTC.

The chain recombines TRBV11-2 with TRBJ1-1; weak D call: TRBD1 (5 bases). With 3 bases removed from V and 5 bases from J, the gap between germline ends came to 16 bases. The CDR3 covers 15 residues. Germline V lookup: CDR1 SGHAT, CDR2 FQNNGV. Written as DNA, the CDR3 is TGTGCCAGCAGCTTCAAGCTGGAGGGGCGGACTGAAGCTTTCTTT. Its protein product is CASSFKLEGRTEAFF.

The chain links TRBV6-6 to TRBJ2-7; 7 bases align to TRBD1. The CDR3 length is 14 residues. Germline V gives CDR1 MNHNY, CDR2 SVGAGI (reference sequence). V lost 2 bases and J lost 6; bases outside the gene matches: 7. CDR3 amino acids: CASSYEGADLEQYF. In DNA, the CDR3 is TGTGCCAGCAGTTACGAGGGGGCCGACCTCGAGCAGTACTTC.

The chain recombines TRBV7-9 with TRBJ1-5; D gene unclear. This CDR3 region has 11 residues. Per germline, CDR1 SEHNR and CDR2 FQNEAQ (reference sequence). The V and J ends lost 5 bases and 7 bases respectively, with 6 bases between them. CDR3 amino acids: CASSPEQPQHF. CDR3 nucleotides: TGTGCCAGCAGCCCAGAACAGCCCCAGCATTTT. Variable domain in full (rest from reference TRBV7-9 and TRBJ1-5): DTGVSQNPRHKITKRGQNVTFRCDPISEHNRLYWYRQTLGQGPEFLTYFQNEAQLEKSRLLSDRFSAERPKGSFSTLEIQRTEQGDSAMYLCASSPEQPQHFGDGTRLSIL.

The rearrangement joins TRBV7-6 to TRBJ2-7, with TRBD2 identical over 10 bases. The ends lost 6 bases at V and 10 bases at J; junction bases unmatched: 6. This CDR3 spans 12 amino acids. Germline V gives CDR1 SGHVS, CDR2 FNYEAQ. The CDR3 region is CASSKAGGPQYF. The CDR3 nucleotides read TGTGCCAGCAGTAAAGCGGGAGGGCCCCAGTACTTC. Full variable domain (rest looked up from reference TRBV7-6 and TRBJ2-7): GAGVSQSPRYKVTKRGQDVALRCDPISGHVSLYWYRQALGQGPEFLTYFNYEAQQDKSGLPNDRFSAERPEGSISTLTIQRTEQRDSAMYRCASSKAGGPQYFGPGTRLTVT.

This clone occurred once. This chain uses TRBV7-2 with TRBJ1-1; D gene ambiguous. The CDR3 has 13 amino acids. V lost 2 bases and J lost 10, with 14 bases in between. Germline CDR1 SGHTA, CDR2 FQGNSA. CDR3 protein: CASSLRNQEGAFF. Here the CDR3 DNA reads TGTGCCAGCAGCTTACGGAATCAAGAGGGAGCTTTCTTT.

CDR3 protein: CACKEGRQPQHF. Written as DNA, the CDR3 is TGTGCCTGTAAAGAGGGTCGTCAGCCCCAGCATTTT. The rearrangement joins TRBV6-1 to TRBJ1-5; D gene ambiguous. Germline CDR1 and CDR2: MNHNS and SASEGT. V lost 11 bases and J 6 bases, leaving 14 bases between the germline ends. The CDR3 spans 12 residues.

The chain uses TRBV9 and TRBJ2-7; 13 bases line up with TRBD2. This CDR3 comprises 14 residues. With V trimmed by 3 bases and J by 13 bases, 10 bases remained unmatched. CDR1 is SGDLS, CDR2 YYNGEE, per germline. The chain's CDR3 is CASSARTSGSSKYF. DNA of the CDR3: TGTGCCAGCAGCGCCCGGACTAGCGGGAGCTCAAAATACTTC.

The gene calls are TRBV4-1 and TRBJ2-1, with D perhaps matching TRBD2 (6 bases). The CDR3 totals 14 residues. Between the trimmed V and J ends, which lost 4 bases and 12 bases, there was a span of 19 bases. From germline, CDR1 is MGHRA and CDR2 YSYEKL. This CDR3 is CASSPLAGQSGQFF. The DNA for the CDR3 is TGCGCCAGCAGCCCACTAGCAGGCCAAAGTGGGCAGTTCTTC.

CDR3 amino acids: CASSFIAGDPYEQYF. The CDR3 DNA reads as TGTGCCAGCAGTTTTATAGCGGGAGACCCCTACGAGCAGTACTTC. The rearrangement uses TRBV27 and TRBJ2-7; 9 bases agree with TRBD2. The V and J ends lost 3 bases and 2 bases, in that order; junction bases with no gene match: 5. Germline assignment: CDR1 MNHEY and CDR2 SMNVEV (reference sequence). The CDR3 totals 15 residues.

This chain joins TRBV5-4 and TRBJ2-5, with 7 bases aligning to TRBD1. The CDR3 is 13 amino acids. The V segment lost 7 bases and the J segment 2 bases; nucleotides outside the gene matches: 5. The germline CDR1 and CDR2 sequences are SGHNT and YYREEE (reference sequence). The CDR3 DNA reads TGTGCCAGCCGGGACAGCTTACAAGAGACCCAGTACTTC. Translation gives CASRDSLQETQYF.

The J gene is TRBJ2-2, the V gene TRBV5-1, with 7 positions matching TRBD1. V was pared by 4 bases and J by 6 bases, with 3 bases of the junction left unmatched. Germline CDR1 and CDR2: SGHRS and YFSETQ. The CDR3 sequence is 13 residues long. The CDR3 here is CASSPQGPGELFF. The CDR3 DNA sequence: TGCGCCAGCAGCCCACAGGGGCCCGGGGAGCTGTTTTTT.

A single count supports this clone. The chain uses TRBV15 and TRBJ2-7; weak D call: TRBD1 (6 bases). V dropped 1 base and J dropped 5 bases, with 12 bases sitting between them. The germline V gene has CDR1 LNHNV and CDR2 YYDKDF (reference sequence). The CDR3 covers 14 residues. This chain's CDR3 is CATSRVGRGHEQYF. In DNA form, the CDR3 reads TGTGCCACCAGCAGAGTCGGCAGGGGCCACGAGCAGTACTTC.

This clone was seen only a few times. CDR3 region: CASSYGQSSTEAFF. In nucleotides, the CDR3 is TGTGCCAGCAGTTATGGACAGTCGAGCACTGAAGCTTTCTTT. This chain uses TRBV6-5 with TRBJ1-1; D might be TRBD1 (6 bases). Germline-derived CDR1 and CDR2 are MNHEY and SVGAGI. The CDR3 has 14 amino acids. Between the trimmed V and J ends, which lost 3 bases and 4 bases, there was a span of 12 bases.

The V and J genes are TRBV18 and TRBJ2-2; D uncertain. Germline V gene data show CDR1 as KGHSH and CDR2 as LQKENI. The CDR3 sequence is 17 residues long. Between the trimmed V and J ends, which lost 0 bases and 5 bases, there was a span of 16 bases. As DNA, the CDR3 is TGTGCCAGCTCACCACCGGTTCTCGCGGCTGGGACCGGGGAGCTGTTTTTT. It encodes CASSPPVLAAGTGELFF. Complete variable domain (other parts from reference TRBV18 and TRBJ2-2): NAGVMQNPRHLVRRRGQEARLRCSPMKGHSHVYWYRQLPEEGLKFMVYLQKENIIDESGMPKERFSAEFPKEGPSILRIQQVVRGDSAAYFCASSPPVLAAGTGELFFGEGSRLTVL.

The chain is built from TRBV9 and TRBJ1-2, with a tentative D call TRBD1 (5 bases). Trimming removed 0 bases from V and 6 bases from J, with 18 bases in between. The CDR3 runs to 16 residues. CDR1 is SGDLS and CDR2 is YYNGEE in the germline V gene. The CDR3 reads CASSVAGGTSEDGYTF. The CDR3 nucleotides are TGTGCCAGCAGCGTAGCCGGAGGGACCTCGGAGGATGGCTACACCTTC.

The chain uses TRBV28 and TRBJ1-1, with D possibly matching TRBD1 (5 bases). Trimming took 11 bases from V and 2 from J, leaving 9 bases between them. The germline V gene has CDR1 MDHEN and CDR2 SYDVKM. The CDR3 length is 11 residues. This CDR3 reads CALQANTEAFF. CDR3 in DNA: TGTGCCCTACAGGCTAACACTGAAGCTTTCTTT.

The V call is TRBV27, the J call TRBJ2-7; a possible D gene is TRBD1 (6 bases). The germline V gene encodes CDR1 MNHEY and CDR2 SMNVEV (reference sequence). V lost 5 bases and J lost 0, with 17 bases in between. The length of the CDR3 is 16 residues. The DNA of the CDR3 is TGTGCCAGCAGTCCACAGGGTTCAACAAGCTCCTACGAGCAGTACTTC. Amino acids: CASSPQGSTSSYEQYF.